The rows below give T cell receptor beta chains drawn from one sample of a study of blood T cell repertoires in COVID-19. Sequencing used immunoSEQ multiplex PCR; TCRdb keeps in-frame clones, though not all of them. The table shows about 220,000 clones, with under 90% occurring only once. The sample comprised peripheral blood. The receptors were gathered from a woman older than 75 with acute or convalescent COVID-19. The CDR3 runs from the conserved cysteine through the conserved F or W. D genes are given only for firm matches. The size entry is marked missing in some rows and otherwise reads once, few, many or a size class.

NA,TRBJ2-1,TRBV30,TRBD2,CAWSGRGAYNEQFF,TGTGCCTGGAGTGGGCGGGGGGCGTACAATGAGCAGTTCTTC
NA,TRBJ1-4,TRBV19,TRBD1,CASRRTGPHWEKLFF,TGTGCCAGTAGGCGGACAGGACCTCATTGGGAAAAACTGTTTTTT
NA,TRBJ1-1,TRBV27,TRBD1,CASSTDRAQVNTEAFF,TGTGCCAGCAGCACGGACAGGGCCCAGGTGAACACTGAAGCTTTCTTT
NA,TRBJ2-7,TRBV20-1,NA,CSARYGYEQYF,TGCAGTGCTAGATACGGTTACGAGCAGTACTTC
NA,TRBJ1-2,TRBV29-1,TRBD1,CSVDRQGLNYGYTF,TGCAGCGTGGACAGACAGGGTCTTAACTATGGCTACACCTTC
NA,TRBJ1-6,TRBV7-6,NA,CASRQTTVNNSPLHF,TGTGCCAGCAGACAAACGACAGTAAATAATTCACCCCTCCACTTT
NA,TRBJ1-2,TRBV19,TRBD1,CASRDRGIDGYTF,TGTGCCAGTAGAGACAGGGGAATCGATGGCTACACCTTC
NA,TRBJ1-1,TRBV7-2,TRBD1,CASSFSQGARLNTEAFF,TGTGCCAGCAGCTTTTCTCAGGGGGCTAGGCTGAACACTGAAGCTTTCTTT
NA,TRBJ1-2,TRBV3-1/TRBV3-2,TRBD1,CASSHTGGIGYGYTF,TGTGCCAGCAGCCACACAGGGGGTATTGGCTATGGCTACACCTTC
few,TRBJ1-5,TRBV28,NA,CASSLVLGPQHF,TGTGCCAGCAGTTTGGTGCTCGGGCCCCAGCATTTT
NA,TRBJ1-3,TRBV6-5,NA,CASSSQVIRSGNTIYF,TGTGCCAGCAGTTCTCAGGTCATCCGCTCTGGAAACACCATATATTTT
few,TRBJ1-5,TRBV7-2,NA,CASSLARGGNQPQHF,TGTGCCAGCAGCTTAGCGCGGGGGGGGAATCAGCCCCAGCATTTT
NA,TRBJ1-3,TRBV3-1/TRBV3-2,NA,CASSQRGHFGNTIYF,TGTGCCAGCAGCCAGCGGGGGCATTTTGGAAACACCATATATTTT
NA,TRBJ1-3,TRBV6-5,NA,CASRRDTGGGNTIYF,TGTGCCAGCAGGCGCGACACAGGCGGTGGAAACACCATATATTTT
NA,TRBJ1-5,TRBV6-1,NA,CASSESGNNQPQHF,TGTGCCAGCAGTGAATCAGGTAACAATCAGCCCCAGCATTTT
NA,TRBJ1-5,TRBV24-1,NA,CATRRAGDNQPQHF,TGTGCCACCAGGCGGGCAGGGGATAATCAGCCCCAGCATTTT
NA,TRBJ1-1,TRBV6-5,NA,CASSLDWGRGITEAFF,TGTGCCAGCAGTTTAGACTGGGGGCGCGGAATCACTGAAGCTTTCTTT
NA,TRBJ1-2,TRBV5-6,TRBD1,CASSPGGGQGYGYTF,TGTGCCAGCAGCCCGGGAGGCGGACAGGGCTATGGCTACACCTTC
NA,TRBJ2-1,TRBV7-3,NA,CASSHGRNEQFF,TGTGCCAGCAGCCACGGTCGGAATGAGCAGTTCTTC
NA,TRBJ2-3,TRBV2,TRBD2,CASSEALAGGTDTQYF,TGTGCCAGCAGTGAAGCGCTGGCGGGGGGCACAGATACGCAGTATTTT
NA,TRBJ1-5,TRBV19,TRBD1,CASSMTGAHQPQHF,TGTGCCAGTAGTATGACAGGGGCGCATCAGCCCCAGCATTTT
NA,TRBJ1-2,TRBV30,TRBD1,CAWSGDSNYGYTF,TGTGCCTGGAGTGGGGACAGTAACTATGGCTACACCTTC
NA,TRBJ2-3,TRBV28,NA,CASRPQGTDTQYF,TGTGCCAGCAGACCACAGGGAACAGATACGCAGTATTTT
NA,TRBJ1-5,TRBV11-3,TRBD1,CASRAPRDRRQMQPQHF,TGTGCCAGCAGAGCTCCCCGGGACAGAAGGCAAATGCAGCCCCAGCATTTT
NA,TRBJ2-6,TRBV7-2,NA,CASSLISSGANVLTF,TGTGCCAGCAGCTTAATCAGCTCTGGGGCCAACGTCCTGACTTTC
once,TRBJ2-1,TRBV6-5,NA,CASTPGVGEQFF,TGTGCCAGCACCCCAGGGGTAGGTGAGCAGTTCTTC
NA,TRBJ1-5,TRBV29-1,NA,CSVEESAGQPQHF,TGCAGCGTTGAAGAGTCCGCGGGGCAGCCCCAGCATTTT
NA,TRBJ1-5,TRBV2,NA,CASRVGTSAQHF,TGTGCCAGCAGAGTTGGGACTTCGGCCCAGCATTTT
NA,TRBJ1-5,TRBV6-2/TRBV6-3,NA,CASSQGTGRGYQPQHF,TGTGCCAGCAGCCAAGGAACAGGACGGGGGTATCAGCCCCAGCATTTT
NA,TRBJ2-3,TRBV9,NA,CASSPVGLNTDTQYF,TGTGCCAGCAGCCCCGTGGGACTGAACACAGATACGCAGTATTTT
NA,TRBJ2-5,TRBV9,NA,CASSVSGGEKTQYF,TGTGCCAGCAGCGTATCCGGGGGAGAAAAGACCCAGTACTTC
NA,TRBJ2-5,TRBV9,TRBD1,CASSVEGDRVIQETQYF,TGTGCCAGCAGCGTGGAGGGGGACAGGGTCATTCAAGAGACCCAGTACTTC
few,TRBJ2-3,TRBV6-4,NA,CASSEGASSPDTQYF,TGTGCCAGCAGTGAGGGAGCGAGCTCCCCAGATACGCAGTATTTT
NA,TRBJ2-6,TRBV24-1,NA,CATSDSRGSGANVLTF,TGTGCCACCAGTGATTCCAGGGGCTCTGGGGCCAACGTCCTGACTTTC
NA,TRBJ1-1,TRBV10-3,TRBD1,CAISESRTGGTEAFF,TGTGCCATCAGTGAGTCTCGGACAGGAGGGACTGAAGCTTTCTTT
NA,TRBJ1-1,TRBV19,TRBD1,CASSMAGGQNTEAFF,TGTGCCAGTAGTATGGCAGGGGGGCAGAACACTGAAGCTTTCTTT